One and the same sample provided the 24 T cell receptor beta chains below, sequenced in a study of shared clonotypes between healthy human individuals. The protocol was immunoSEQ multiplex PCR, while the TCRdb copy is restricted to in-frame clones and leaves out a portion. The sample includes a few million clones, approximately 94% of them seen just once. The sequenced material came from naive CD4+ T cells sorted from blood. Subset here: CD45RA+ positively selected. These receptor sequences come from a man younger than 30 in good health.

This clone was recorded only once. In DNA form, the CDR3 reads TGTGCCAGCCGAGCGGGGGGGCCATCCGGAGAGACCCAGTACTTC. Its translation is CASRAGGPSGETQYF. The chain uses TRBV6-5 and TRBJ2-5, with 10 bases lining up with TRBD2. V shed 8 bases and J 4 bases; nucleotides not matched to a gene: 10. The CDR3 is 15 amino acids. Looked up from germline, CDR1 is MNHEY and CDR2 is SVGAGI.

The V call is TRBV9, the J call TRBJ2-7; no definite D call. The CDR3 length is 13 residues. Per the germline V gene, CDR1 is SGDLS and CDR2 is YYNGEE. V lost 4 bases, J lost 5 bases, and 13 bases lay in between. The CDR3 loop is CASSTQLGDEQYF. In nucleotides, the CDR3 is TGTGCCAGCAGCACCCAACTTGGTGACGAGCAGTACTTC.

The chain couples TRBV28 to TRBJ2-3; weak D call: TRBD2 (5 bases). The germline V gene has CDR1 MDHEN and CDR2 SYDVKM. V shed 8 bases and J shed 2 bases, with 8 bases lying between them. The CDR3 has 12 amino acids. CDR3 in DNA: TGTGCCAGCGGACTGAACACAGATACGCAGTATTTT. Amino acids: CASGLNTDTQYF.

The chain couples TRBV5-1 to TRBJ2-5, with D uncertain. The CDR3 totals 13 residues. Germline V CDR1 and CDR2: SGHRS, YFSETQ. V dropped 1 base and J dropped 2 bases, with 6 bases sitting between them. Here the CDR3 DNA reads TGCGCCAGCAGCTTGCCAGGACAAGAGACCCAGTACTTC. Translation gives CASSLPGQETQYF.

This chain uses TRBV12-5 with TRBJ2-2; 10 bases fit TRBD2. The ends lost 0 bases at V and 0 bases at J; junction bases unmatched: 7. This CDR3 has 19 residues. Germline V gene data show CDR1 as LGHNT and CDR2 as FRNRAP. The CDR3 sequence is CASGLVERGLAANTGELFF. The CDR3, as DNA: TGTGCTAGTGGTTTGGTGGAGCGAGGACTAGCGGCGAACACCGGGGAGCTGTTTTTT.

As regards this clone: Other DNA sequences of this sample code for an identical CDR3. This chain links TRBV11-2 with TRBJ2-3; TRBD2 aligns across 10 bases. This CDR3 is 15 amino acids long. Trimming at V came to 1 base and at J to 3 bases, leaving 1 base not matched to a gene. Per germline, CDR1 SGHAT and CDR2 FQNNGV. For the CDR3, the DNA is TGTGCCAGCAGCTTAGTAGCGGGAGGTACAGATACGCAGTATTTT. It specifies CASSLVAGGTDTQYF.

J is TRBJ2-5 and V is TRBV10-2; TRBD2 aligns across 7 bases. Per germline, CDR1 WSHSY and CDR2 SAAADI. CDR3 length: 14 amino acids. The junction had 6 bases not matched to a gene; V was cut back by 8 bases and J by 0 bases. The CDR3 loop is CASSSGPYQETQYF. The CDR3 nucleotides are TGCGCCAGCTCTAGCGGACCGTACCAAGAGACCCAGTACTTC.

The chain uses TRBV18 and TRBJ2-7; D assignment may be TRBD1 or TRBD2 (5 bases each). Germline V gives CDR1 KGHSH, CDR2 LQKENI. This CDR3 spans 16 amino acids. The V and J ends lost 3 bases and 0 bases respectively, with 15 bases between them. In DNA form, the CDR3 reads TGTGCCAGCTCACCCTCCGGGACGGCGAGCTCCTACGAGCAGTACTTC. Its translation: CASSPSGTASSYEQYF.

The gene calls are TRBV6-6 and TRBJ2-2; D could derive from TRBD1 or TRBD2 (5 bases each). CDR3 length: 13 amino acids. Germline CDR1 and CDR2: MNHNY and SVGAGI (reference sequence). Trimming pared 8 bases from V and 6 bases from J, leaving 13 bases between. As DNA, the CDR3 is TGTGCCAGCCGGGCAGGGACCCCCGGGGAGCTGTTTTTT. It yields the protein CASRAGTPGELFF.

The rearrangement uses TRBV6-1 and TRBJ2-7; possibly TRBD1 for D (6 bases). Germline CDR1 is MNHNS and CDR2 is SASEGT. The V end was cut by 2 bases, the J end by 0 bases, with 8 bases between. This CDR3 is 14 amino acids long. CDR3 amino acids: CASSEPGVSYEQYF. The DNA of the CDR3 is TGTGCCAGCAGTGAACCAGGGGTCTCCTACGAGCAGTACTTC.

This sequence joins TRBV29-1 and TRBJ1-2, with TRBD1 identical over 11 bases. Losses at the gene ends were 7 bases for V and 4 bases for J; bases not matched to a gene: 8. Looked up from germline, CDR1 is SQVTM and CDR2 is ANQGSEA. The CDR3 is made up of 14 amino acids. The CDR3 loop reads CSGTGGQLSYGYTF. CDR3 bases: TGCAGCGGGACAGGGGGCCAGCTGTCCTATGGCTACACCTTC.

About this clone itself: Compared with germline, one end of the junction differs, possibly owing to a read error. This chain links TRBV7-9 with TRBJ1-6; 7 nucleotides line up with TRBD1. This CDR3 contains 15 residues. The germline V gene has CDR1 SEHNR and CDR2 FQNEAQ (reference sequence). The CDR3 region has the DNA TGTGCCAGCAGCTTAGGAACAGGGGTAAATTCATCCCTCCACTTT. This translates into CASSLGTGVNSSLHF.

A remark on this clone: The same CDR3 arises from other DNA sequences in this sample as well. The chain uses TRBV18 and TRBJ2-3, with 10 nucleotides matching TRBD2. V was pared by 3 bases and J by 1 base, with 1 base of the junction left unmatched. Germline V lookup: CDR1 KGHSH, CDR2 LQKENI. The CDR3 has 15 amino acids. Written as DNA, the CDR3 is TGTGCCAGCTCACCCCTAGCGGGGGGCACAGATACGCAGTATTTT. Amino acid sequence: CASSPLAGGTDTQYF.

CDR3 loop: CASSQGARGSYEQYF. The CDR3 DNA follows: TGTGCCAGCAGCCAAGGGGCGAGGGGCTCCTACGAGCAGTACTTC. V gene TRBV28 combines with J gene TRBJ2-7; D may correspond to TRBD1 or TRBD2 (5 bases each). The CDR3 extends over 15 amino acids. Germline CDR1 is MDHEN and CDR2 is SYDVKM. Between the trimmed V and J ends, which lost 6 bases and 0 bases, there was a span of 15 bases.

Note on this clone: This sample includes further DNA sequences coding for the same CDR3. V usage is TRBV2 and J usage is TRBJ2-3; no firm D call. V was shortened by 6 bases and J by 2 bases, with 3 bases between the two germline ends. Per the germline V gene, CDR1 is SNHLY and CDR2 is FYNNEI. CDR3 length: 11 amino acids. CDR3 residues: CASSVTDTQYF. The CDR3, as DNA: TGTGCCAGCAGCGTCACAGATACGCAGTATTTT.

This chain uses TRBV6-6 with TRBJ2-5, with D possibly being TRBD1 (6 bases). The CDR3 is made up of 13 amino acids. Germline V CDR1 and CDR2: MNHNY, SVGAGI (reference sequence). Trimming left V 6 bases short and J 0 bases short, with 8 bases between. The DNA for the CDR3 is TGTGCCAGCAGAAGGGACAACCAAGAGACCCAGTACTTC. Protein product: CASRRDNQETQYF.

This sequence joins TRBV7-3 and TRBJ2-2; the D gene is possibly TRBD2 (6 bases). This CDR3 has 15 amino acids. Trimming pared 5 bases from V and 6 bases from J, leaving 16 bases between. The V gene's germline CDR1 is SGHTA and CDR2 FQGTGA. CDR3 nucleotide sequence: TGTGCCAGCAGCGCGGGACCGGGGCGGTCCGGGGAGCTGTTTTTT. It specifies CASSAGPGRSGELFF.

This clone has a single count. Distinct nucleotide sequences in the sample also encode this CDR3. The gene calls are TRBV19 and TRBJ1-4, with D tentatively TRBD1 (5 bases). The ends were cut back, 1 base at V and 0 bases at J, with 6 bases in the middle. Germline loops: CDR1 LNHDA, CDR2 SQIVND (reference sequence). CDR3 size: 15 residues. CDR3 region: CASSIGGTTNEKLFF. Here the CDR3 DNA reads TGTGCCAGTAGTATAGGGGGGACAACTAATGAAAAACTGTTTTTT.

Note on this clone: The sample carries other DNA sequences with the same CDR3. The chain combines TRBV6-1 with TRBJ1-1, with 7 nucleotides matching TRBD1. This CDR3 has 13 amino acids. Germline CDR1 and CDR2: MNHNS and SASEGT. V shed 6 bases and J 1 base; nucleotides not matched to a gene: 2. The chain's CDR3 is CASRQGRNTEAFF. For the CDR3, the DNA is TGTGCCAGCAGACAGGGGCGGAACACTGAAGCTTTCTTT.

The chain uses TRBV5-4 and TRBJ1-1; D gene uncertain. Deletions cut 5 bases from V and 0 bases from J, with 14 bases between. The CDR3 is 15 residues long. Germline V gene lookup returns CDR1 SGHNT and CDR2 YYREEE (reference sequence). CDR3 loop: CASSSRTEMNTEAFF. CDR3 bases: TGTGCCAGCAGTTCTCGGACCGAGATGAACACTGAAGCTTTCTTT.

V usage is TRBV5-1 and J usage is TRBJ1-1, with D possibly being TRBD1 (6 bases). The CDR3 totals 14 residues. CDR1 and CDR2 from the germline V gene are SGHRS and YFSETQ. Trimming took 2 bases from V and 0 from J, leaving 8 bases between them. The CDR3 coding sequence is TGCGCCAGCAGCTTTAGGGGGATGAACACTGAAGCTTTCTTT. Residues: CASSFRGMNTEAFF.

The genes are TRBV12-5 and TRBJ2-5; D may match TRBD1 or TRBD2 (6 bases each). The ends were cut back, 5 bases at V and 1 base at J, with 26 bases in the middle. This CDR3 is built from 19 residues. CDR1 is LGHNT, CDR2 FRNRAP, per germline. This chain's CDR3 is CASGLRPKQGFGGQETQYF. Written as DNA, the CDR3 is TGTGCTAGTGGTCTACGACCCAAACAGGGTTTCGGGGGCCAAGAGACCCAGTACTTC.

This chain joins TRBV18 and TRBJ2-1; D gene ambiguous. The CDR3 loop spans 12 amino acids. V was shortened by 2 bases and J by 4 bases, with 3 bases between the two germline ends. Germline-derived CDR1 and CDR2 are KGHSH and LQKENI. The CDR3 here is CASSPEYNEQFF. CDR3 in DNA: TGTGCCAGCTCACCAGAGTACAATGAGCAGTTCTTC.

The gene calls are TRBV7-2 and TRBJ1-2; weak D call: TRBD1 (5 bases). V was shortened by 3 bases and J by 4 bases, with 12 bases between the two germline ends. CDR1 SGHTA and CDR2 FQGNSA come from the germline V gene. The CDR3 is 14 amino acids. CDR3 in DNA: TGTGCCAGCAGCTTGCCCATCGGGGGCTATGGCTACACCTTC. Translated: CASSLPIGGYGYTF.